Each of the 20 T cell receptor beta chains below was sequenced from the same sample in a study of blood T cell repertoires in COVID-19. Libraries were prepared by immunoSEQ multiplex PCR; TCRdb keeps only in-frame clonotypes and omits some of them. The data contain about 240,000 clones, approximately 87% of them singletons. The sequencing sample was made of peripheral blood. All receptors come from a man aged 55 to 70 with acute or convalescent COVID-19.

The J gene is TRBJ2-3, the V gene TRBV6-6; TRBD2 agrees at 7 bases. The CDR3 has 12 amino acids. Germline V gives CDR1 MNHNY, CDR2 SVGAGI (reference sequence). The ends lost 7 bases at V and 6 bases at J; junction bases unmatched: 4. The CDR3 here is CASKPAGDTQYF. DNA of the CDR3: TGTGCCAGCAAACCAGCGGGGGATACGCAGTATTTT.

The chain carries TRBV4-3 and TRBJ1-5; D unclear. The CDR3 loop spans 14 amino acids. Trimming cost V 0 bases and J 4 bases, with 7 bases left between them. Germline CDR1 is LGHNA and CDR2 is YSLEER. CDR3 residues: CASSQDWLNQPQHF. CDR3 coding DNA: TGCGCCAGCAGCCAAGACTGGCTGAATCAGCCCCAGCATTTT.

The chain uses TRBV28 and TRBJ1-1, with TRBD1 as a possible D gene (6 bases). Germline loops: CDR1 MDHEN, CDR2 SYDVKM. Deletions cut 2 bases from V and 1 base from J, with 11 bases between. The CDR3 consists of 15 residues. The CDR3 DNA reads TGTGCCAGCAGTTTACGGACAGAGACGAACACTGAAGCTTTCTTT. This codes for CASSLRTETNTEAFF. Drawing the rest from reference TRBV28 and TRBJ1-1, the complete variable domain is DVKVTQSSRYLVKRTGEKVFLECVQDMDHENMFWYRQDPGLGLRLIYFSYDVKMKEKGDIPEGYSVSREKKERFSLILESASTNQTSMYLCASSLRTETNTEAFFGQGTRLTVV.

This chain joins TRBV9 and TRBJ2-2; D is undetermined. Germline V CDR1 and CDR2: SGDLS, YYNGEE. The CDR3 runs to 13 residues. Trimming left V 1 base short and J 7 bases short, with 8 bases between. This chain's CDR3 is CASSVILDGELFF. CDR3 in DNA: TGTGCCAGCAGCGTAATTTTAGACGGGGAGCTGTTTTTT.

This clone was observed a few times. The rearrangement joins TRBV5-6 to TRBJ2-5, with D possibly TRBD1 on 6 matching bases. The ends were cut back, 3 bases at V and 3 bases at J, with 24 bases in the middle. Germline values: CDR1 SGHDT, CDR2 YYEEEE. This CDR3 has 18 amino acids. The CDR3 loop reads CASSSTKSSRGSKETQYF. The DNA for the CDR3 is TGTGCCAGCAGCTCTACTAAGTCATCTAGGGGGAGCAAAGAGACCCAGTACTTC.

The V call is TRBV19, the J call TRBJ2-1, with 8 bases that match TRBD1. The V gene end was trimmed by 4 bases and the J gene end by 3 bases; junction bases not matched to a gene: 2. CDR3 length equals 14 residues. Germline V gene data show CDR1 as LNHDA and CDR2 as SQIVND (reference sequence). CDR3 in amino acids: CASSTGQGYNEQFF. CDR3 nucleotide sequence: TGTGCCAGTAGTACCGGACAGGGCTACAATGAGCAGTTCTTC.

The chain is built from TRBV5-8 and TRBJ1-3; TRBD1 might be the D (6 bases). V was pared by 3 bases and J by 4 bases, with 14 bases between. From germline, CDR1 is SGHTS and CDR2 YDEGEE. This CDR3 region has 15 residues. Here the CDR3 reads CASSWSGDVGNTIYF. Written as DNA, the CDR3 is TGTGCCAGCAGCTGGTCAGGGGACGTCGGAAACACCATATATTTT.

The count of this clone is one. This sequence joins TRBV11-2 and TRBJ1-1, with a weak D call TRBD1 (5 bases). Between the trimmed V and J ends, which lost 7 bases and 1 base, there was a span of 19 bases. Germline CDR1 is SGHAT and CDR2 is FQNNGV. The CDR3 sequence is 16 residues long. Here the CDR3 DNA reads TGTGCCAGCACCAACCTCCGGGGGTGGGCGAACACTGAAGCTTTCTTT. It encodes CASTNLRGWANTEAFF.

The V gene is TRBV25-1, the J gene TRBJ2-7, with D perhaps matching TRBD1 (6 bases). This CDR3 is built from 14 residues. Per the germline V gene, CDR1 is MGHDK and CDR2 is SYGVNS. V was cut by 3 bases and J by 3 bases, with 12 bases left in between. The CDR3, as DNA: TGTGCCAGCAGTGAGCTGGACAGATTCTACGAGCAGTACTTC. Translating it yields CASSELDRFYEQYF.

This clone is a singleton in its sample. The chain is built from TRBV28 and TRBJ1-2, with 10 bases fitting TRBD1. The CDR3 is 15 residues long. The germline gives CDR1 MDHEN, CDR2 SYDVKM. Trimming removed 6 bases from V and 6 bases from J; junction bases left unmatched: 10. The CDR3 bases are TGTGCCAGCAGCTTCTCCGGACAGGGGGATCATGGCTACACCTTC. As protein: CASSFSGQGDHGYTF.

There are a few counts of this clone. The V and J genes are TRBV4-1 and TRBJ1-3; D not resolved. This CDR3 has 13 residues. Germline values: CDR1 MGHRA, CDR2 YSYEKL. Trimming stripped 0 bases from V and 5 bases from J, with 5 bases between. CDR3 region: CASSQEQRNTIYF. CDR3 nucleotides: TGCGCCAGCAGCCAAGAACAGCGAAACACCATATATTTT.

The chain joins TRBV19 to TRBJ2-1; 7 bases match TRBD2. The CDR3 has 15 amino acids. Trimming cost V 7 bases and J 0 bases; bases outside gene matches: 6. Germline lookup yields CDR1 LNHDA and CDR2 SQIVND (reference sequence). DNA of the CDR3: TGTGCCAGTAACGAGCGGGGCCTCTCCTACAATGAGCAGTTCTTC. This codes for CASNERGLSYNEQFF.

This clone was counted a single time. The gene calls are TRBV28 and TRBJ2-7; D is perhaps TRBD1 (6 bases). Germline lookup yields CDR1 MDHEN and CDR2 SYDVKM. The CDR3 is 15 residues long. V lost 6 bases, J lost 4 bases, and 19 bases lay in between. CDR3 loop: CASSRPYSGQYEQYF. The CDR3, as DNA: TGTGCCAGCAGCCGACCGTACTCCGGACAGTACGAGCAGTACTTC.

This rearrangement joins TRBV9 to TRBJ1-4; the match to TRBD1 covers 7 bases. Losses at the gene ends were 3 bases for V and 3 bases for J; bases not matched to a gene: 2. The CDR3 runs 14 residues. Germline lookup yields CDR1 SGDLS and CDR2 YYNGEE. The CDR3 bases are TGTGCCAGCAGCGCGGGGACAGCTAATGAAAAACTGTTTTTT. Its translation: CASSAGTANEKLFF.

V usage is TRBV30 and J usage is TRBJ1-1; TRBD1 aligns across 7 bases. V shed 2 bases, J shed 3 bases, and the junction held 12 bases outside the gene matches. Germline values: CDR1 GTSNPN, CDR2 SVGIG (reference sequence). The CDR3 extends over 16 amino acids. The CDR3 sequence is CAWSMRFGTEDTEAFF. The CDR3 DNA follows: TGTGCCTGGAGTATGAGATTTGGGACAGAAGACACTGAAGCTTTCTTT.

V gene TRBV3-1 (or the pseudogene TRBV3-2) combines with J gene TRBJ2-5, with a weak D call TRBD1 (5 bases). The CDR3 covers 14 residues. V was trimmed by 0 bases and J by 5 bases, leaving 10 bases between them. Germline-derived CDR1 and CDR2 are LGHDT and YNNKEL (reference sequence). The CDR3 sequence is CASSQDGARETQYF. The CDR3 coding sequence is TGTGCCAGCAGCCAAGATGGGGCAAGGGAGACCCAGTACTTC.

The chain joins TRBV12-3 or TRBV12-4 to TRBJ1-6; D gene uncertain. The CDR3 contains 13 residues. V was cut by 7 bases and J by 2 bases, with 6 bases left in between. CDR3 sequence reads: CASNPAYNSPLHF. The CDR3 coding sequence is TGTGCCAGCAATCCAGCCTATAATTCACCCCTCCACTTT.

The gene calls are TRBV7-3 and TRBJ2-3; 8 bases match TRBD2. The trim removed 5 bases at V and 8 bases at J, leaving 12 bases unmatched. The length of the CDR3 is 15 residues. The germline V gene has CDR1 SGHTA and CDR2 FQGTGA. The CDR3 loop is CASSPRSGSGGTQYF. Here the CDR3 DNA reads TGTGCCAGCAGCCCCCGGAGCGGGAGCGGGGGTACGCAGTATTTT.

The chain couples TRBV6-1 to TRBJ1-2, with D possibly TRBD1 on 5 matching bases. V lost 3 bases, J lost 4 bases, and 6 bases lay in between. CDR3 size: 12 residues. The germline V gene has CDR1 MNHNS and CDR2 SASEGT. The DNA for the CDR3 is TGTGCCAGCAGTGACAGGGCCTATGGCTACACCTTC. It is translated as CASSDRAYGYTF.

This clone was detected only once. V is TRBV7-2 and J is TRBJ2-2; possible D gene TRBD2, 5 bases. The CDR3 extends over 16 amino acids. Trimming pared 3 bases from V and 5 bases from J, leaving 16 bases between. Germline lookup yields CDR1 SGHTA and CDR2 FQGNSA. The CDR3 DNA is TGTGCCAGCAGCTTGTCTCTCCTCGGGGATACCGGGGAGCTGTTTTTT. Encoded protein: CASSLSLLGDTGELFF.